This T cell receptor beta chain stems from a study of T-cell reconstitution after alpha-beta-depleted transplantation in children. Germline V gene data show CDR1 as SNHLY and CDR2 as FYNNEI. The CDR3 loop spans 17 amino acids. V dropped 7 bases and J dropped 0; count of bases not matched to a gene: 13. Construction of the TCRbeta library involved unique molecular identifiers. TCRdb re-called the PCR reads with MiXCR, one entry per CDR3 protein. The sample records under 100,000 distinct CDR3 sequences, around 16% being singletons. This TCR came from a male patient under 10 years old who had a stem cell transplant for acute lymphoblastic leukemia, so the T cells may come from the graft donor. The chain has TRBV2 and TRBJ2-3; 7 bases are a match to TRBD1. The material sequenced was PBMCs, mostly from graft donor cells, taken 180 days after TCRalphabeta/CD19-depleted stem cell transplant. CDR3 sequence: CASTFSPTGQSTDTQYF. CDR3 DNA sequence: TGTGCCAGCACCTTTTCCCCTACGGGACAGAGCACAGATACGCAGTATTTT.